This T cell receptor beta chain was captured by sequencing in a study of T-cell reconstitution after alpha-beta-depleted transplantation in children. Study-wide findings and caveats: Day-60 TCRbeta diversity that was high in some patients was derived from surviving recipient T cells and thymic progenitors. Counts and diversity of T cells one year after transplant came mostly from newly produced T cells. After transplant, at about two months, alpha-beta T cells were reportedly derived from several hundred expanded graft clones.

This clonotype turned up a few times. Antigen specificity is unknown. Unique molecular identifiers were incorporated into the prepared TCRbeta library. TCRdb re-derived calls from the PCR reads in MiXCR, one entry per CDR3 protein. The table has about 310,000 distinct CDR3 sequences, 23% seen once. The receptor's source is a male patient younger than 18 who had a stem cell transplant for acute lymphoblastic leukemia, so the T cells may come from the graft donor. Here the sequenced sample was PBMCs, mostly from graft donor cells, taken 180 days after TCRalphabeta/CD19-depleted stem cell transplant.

The CDR3 here is CASSQRDGALHF. Written as DNA, the CDR3 is TGTGCCAGCAGCCAAAGGGACGGTGCCCTCCACTTT. The rearrangement uses TRBV3-1 and TRBJ1-6; D is possibly TRBD1 (5 bases). Germline lookup yields CDR1 LGHDT and CDR2 YNNKEL (reference sequence). Trimming cost V 2 bases and J 14 bases, with 10 bases left between them. This CDR3 has 12 amino acids. Based on the CDR3 plus reference TRBV3-1 and TRBJ1-6, the full variable domain is DTAVSQTPKYLVTQMGNDKSIKCEQNLGHDTMYWYKQDSKKFLKIMFSYNNKELIINETVPNRFSPKSPDKAHLNLHINSLELGDSAVYFCASSQRDGALHFGNGTRLTVT.